Given below is one T cell receptor beta chain in context. Its specificity is unknown. This entry comes from a study of graft-versus-host responses after intestinal transplantation. General observations from the study: GvH clone levels peaked in circulation, and this peak was associated with early post-transplant HvG declines.

Measured with immunoSEQ multiplex PCR; TCRdb has only the in-frame clones, and not every one. The sample shows just over 40,000 clones, around 96% of them seen only once. Per germline, CDR1 LNHDA and CDR2 SQIVND (reference sequence). V was pared by 5 bases and J by 1 base, with 1 base of the junction left unmatched. The CDR3 consists of 13 residues. Material: unstimulated CD8+ T cells sorted from spleen or lymph node cells, obtained before transplant. This receptor was obtained from a human donor who was the organ donor for an intestinal transplant. The rearrangement joins TRBV19 to TRBJ1-1; the match to TRBD1 covers 7 bases. CDR3 sequence: CASSPGGNTEAFF. CDR3 in DNA: TGTGCCAGTAGTCCAGGGGGGAACACTGAAGCTTTCTTT.